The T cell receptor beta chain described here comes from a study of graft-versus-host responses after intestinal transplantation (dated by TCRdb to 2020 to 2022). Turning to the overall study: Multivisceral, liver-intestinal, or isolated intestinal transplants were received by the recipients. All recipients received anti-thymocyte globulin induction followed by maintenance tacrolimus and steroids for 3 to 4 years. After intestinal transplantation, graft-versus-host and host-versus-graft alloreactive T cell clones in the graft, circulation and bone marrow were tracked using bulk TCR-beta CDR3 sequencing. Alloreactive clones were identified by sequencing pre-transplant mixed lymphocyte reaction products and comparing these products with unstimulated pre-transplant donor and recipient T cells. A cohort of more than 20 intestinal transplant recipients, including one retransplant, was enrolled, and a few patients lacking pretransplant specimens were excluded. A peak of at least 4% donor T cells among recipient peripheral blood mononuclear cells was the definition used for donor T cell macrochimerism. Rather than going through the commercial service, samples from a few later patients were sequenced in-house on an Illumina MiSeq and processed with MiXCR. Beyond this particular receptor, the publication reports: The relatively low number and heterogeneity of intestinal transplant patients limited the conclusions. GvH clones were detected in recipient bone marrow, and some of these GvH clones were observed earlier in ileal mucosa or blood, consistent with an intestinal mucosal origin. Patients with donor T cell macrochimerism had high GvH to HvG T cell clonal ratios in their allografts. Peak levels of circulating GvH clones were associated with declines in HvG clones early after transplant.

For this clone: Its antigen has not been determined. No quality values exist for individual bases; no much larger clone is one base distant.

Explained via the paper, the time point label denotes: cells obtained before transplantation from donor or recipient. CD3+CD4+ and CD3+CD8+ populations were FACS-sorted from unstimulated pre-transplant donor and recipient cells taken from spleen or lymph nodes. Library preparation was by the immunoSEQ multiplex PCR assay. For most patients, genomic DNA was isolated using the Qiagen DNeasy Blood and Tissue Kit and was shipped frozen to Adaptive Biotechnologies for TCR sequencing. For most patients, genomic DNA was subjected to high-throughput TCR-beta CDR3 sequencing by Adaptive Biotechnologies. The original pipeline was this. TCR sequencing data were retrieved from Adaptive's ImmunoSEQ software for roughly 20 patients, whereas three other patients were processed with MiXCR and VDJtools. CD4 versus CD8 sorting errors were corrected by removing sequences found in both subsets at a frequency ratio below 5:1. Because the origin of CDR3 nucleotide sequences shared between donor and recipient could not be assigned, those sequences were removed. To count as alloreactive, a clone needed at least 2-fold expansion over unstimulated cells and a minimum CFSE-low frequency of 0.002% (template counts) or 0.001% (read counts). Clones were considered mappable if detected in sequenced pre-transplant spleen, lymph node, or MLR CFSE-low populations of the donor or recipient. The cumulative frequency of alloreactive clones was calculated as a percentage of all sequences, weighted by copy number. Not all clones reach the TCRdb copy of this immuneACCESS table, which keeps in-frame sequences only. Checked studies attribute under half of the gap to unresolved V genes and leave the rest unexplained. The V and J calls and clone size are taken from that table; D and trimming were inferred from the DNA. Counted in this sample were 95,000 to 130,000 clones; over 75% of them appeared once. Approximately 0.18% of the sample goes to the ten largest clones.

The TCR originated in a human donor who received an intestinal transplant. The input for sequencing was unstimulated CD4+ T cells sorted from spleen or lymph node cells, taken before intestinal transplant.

The CDR3 is CASSSGLVFKQYF. DNA sequence: TGTGCCAGCAGCTCCGGACTAGTGTTTAAGCAGTACTTC. Recombination joined TRBV6-1 with TRBJ2-7, with 7 bases in between that match TRBD2. The CDR3 spans 13 residues, from the cysteine through the phenylalanine. Only CDR3 DNA remains: 39 bases, in frame from the first base. Trimming takes 6 bases off V and 8 bases off J; junction bases not matched to a gene: 10. Via the germline V gene, CDR1 is MNHNS and CDR2 SASEGT.